The 29 T cell receptor beta chains given below trace back to one sample, sequenced in a study of OX40 agonist ivuxolimab in advanced cancers. Using immunoSEQ multiplex PCR, the repertoire was profiled, and TCRdb retains in-frame clones only, with some absent. Altogether roughly 53,000 clones are present, around 85% being singletons, with the ten largest covering approximately 13%. The specimen was CD4+ or CD8+ T cells sorted from blood, collected in a trial of the OX40 agonist ivuxolimab. The receptors were gathered from an adult with an advanced solid tumor such as melanoma, head and neck, liver or kidney cancer.

This clone occurred once. The chain recombines TRBV5-4 with TRBJ1-5, with D tentatively TRBD1 (5 bases). The CDR3 contains 14 residues. In germline, CDR1 is SGHNT, CDR2 YYREEE (reference sequence). V was trimmed by 4 bases and J by 4 bases, leaving 12 bases between them. CDR3 in DNA: TGTGCCAGCAGCGCAGGGTTGGCAAATCAGCCCCAGCATTTT. Its translation: CASSAGLANQPQHF.

This clone was counted a single time. The chain uses TRBV6-1 and TRBJ1-1, with D unresolved. V dropped 3 bases and J dropped 1 base, with 3 bases sitting between them. The CDR3 extends over 12 amino acids. Germline CDR1 and CDR2: MNHNS and SASEGT. CDR3: CASSDWNTEAFF. The DNA for the CDR3 is TGTGCCAGCAGTGACTGGAACACTGAAGCTTTCTTT.

This clone was detected once. V is TRBV7-7 and J is TRBJ2-5, with 8 nucleotides matching TRBD2. After removal of 4 bases from V and 0 bases from J, the junction contained 7 bases not matched to a gene. CDR3 size: 16 residues. Germline V gives CDR1 SSHAT, CDR2 FNYEAQ (reference sequence). The CDR3 loop is CASSSSRGGYQETQYF. CDR3 nucleotide sequence: TGTGCCAGCAGCTCATCCCGGGGGGGCTACCAAGAGACCCAGTACTTC.

The rearrangement joins TRBV7-9 to TRBJ2-7; no firm D call. Between the trimmed V and J ends, which lost 1 base and 0 bases, there was a span of 13 bases. The CDR3 consists of 16 residues. Looked up from germline, CDR1 is SEHNR and CDR2 is FQNEAQ (reference sequence). The CDR3 reads CASSLDRNYGSYEQYF. The CDR3 nucleotides read TGTGCCAGCAGCTTAGATCGGAACTACGGCTCCTACGAGCAGTACTTC.

V is TRBV27 and J is TRBJ1-1; D unresolved. The CDR3 extends over 13 amino acids. Trimming shortened V by 2 bases and J by 2 bases, and 6 bases separated the two germline ends. Germline CDR1 and CDR2: MNHEY and SMNVEV (reference sequence). The DNA of the CDR3 is TGTGCCAGCAGTTTAAAGGCAAACACTGAAGCTTTCTTT. It encodes CASSLKANTEAFF.

The V gene is TRBV28, the J gene TRBJ1-4; perhaps TRBD1 as D (5 bases). The CDR3 consists of 16 residues. Germline V gene lookup returns CDR1 MDHEN and CDR2 SYDVKM. V lost 5 bases, J lost 4 bases, and 17 bases lay in between. Written as DNA, the CDR3 is TGTGCCAGCAGTCTACTAAGCGACAGTATTAATGAAAAACTGTTTTTT. Protein: CASSLLSDSINEKLFF.

The chain couples TRBV29-1 to TRBJ2-7; D gene uncertain. The ends were cut back, 4 bases at V and 1 base at J, with 5 bases in the middle. The CDR3 is 11 residues long. Germline CDR1 reads SQVTM; CDR2 reads ANQGSEA. The CDR3 DNA reads TGCAGCGTTGTCGTTTCCTACGAGCAGTACTTC. This gives the protein CSVVVSYEQYF.

The J gene is TRBJ1-6, the V gene TRBV5-1, with TRBD1 matching over 10 bases. Trimming at V came to 1 base and at J to 9 bases, leaving 7 bases not matched to a gene. The CDR3 sequence is 16 residues long. Germline V CDR1 and CDR2: SGHRS, YFSETQ. For the CDR3, the DNA is TGCGCCAGCAGCTTGAACTCCGGGACAGGGGCTTCACCCCTCCACTTT. As protein: CASSLNSGTGASPLHF.

This chain connects TRBV29-1 to TRBJ2-2; D ambiguous. Germline loops: CDR1 SQVTM, CDR2 ANQGSEA. Trimming cost V 6 bases and J 7 bases, with 12 bases left between them. The CDR3 is made up of 12 amino acids. The CDR3 DNA reads TGCAGCGTACAAGAGGCTTTCGGGGAGCTGTTTTTT. It translates to CSVQEAFGELFF.

CDR3 sequence: CASSLLSSGGETQYF. The CDR3 DNA is TGTGCCAGCAGTTTACTCTCGAGCGGGGGAGAGACCCAGTACTTC. V and J are TRBV27 and TRBJ2-5; 8 bases fit TRBD2. This CDR3 comprises 15 residues. Looked up from germline, CDR1 is MNHEY and CDR2 is SMNVEV (reference sequence). V lost 2 bases to trimming and J lost 4 bases; unmatched junction nucleotides: 6.

This sequence joins TRBV30 and TRBJ1-2, with a weak D call TRBD1 (5 bases). Germline values: CDR1 GTSNPN, CDR2 SVGIG (reference sequence). Trimming stripped 5 bases from V and 6 bases from J, with 16 bases between. CDR3 length equals 13 residues. Here the CDR3 reads CAWGHGMGDGYTF. CDR3 in DNA: TGTGCCTGGGGACATGGAATGGGCGATGGCTACACCTTC. The complete variable domain, with remaining parts taken from reference TRBV30 and TRBJ1-2, reads SQTIHQWPATLVQPVGSPLSLECTVEGTSNPNLYWYRQAAGRGLQLLFYSVGIGQISSEVPQNLSASRPQDRQFILSSKKLLLSDSGFYLCAWGHGMGDGYTFGSGTRLTVV.

This chain joins TRBV14 and TRBJ2-1, with D possibly matching TRBD2 (6 bases). The CDR3 is 15 amino acids. Germline loops: CDR1 SGHDN, CDR2 FVKESK. Trimming cost V 4 bases and J 9 bases, with 19 bases left between them. This CDR3 is CASSPVGSNRVEQFF. The CDR3 nucleotides are TGTGCCAGCAGCCCGGTCGGGAGTAACCGGGTTGAGCAGTTCTTC. Full variable domain (outside the CDR3, taken from reference TRBV14 and TRBJ2-1): EAGVTQFPSHSVIEKGQTVTLRCDPISGHDNLYWYRRVMGKEIKFLLHFVKESKQDESGMPNNRFLAERTGGTYSTLKVQPAELEDSGVYFCASSPVGSNRVEQFFGPGTRLTVL.

This clone was counted a single time. In the same sample, other DNA sequences code for this CDR3. The chain carries TRBV7-2 and TRBJ1-5; 7 bases are shared with TRBD1. CDR3 length: 14 residues. Germline V gene sequence: CDR1 SGHTA, CDR2 FQGNSA. The J segment lost 1 base and the V segment lost 5 bases, leaving 2 bases of the junction unmatched. CDR3 in amino acids: CASSPQGSNQPQHF. CDR3 nucleotide sequence: TGTGCCAGCAGCCCACAGGGGAGCAATCAGCCCCAGCATTTT.

CDR3 coding DNA: TGTGCCAGCAGTAACAGGGGGCGTAACACCGGGGAGCTGTTTTTT. Its translation is CASSNRGRNTGELFF. The chain uses TRBV27 and TRBJ2-2; 9 bases fit TRBD1. J gave up 2 bases and V 5 bases, and 3 bases lay outside the gene matches. Germline V gene data show CDR1 as MNHEY and CDR2 as SMNVEV (reference sequence). This CDR3 has 15 residues.

CDR3 loop: CASSPARNEQFF. The CDR3, as DNA: TGTGCCAGCTCACCAGCTAGGAATGAGCAGTTCTTC. The chain uses TRBV18 and TRBJ2-1; no definite D call. The CDR3 sequence is 12 residues long. Trimming removed 2 bases from V and 7 bases from J, with 6 bases in between. Germline lookup yields CDR1 KGHSH and CDR2 LQKENI.

For this clone: An end of the junction does not agree with germline; a read error may underlie this. This sample includes further DNA sequences coding for the same CDR3. The V gene is TRBV4-1, the J gene TRBJ2-6, with a weak D call TRBD2 (5 bases). The CDR3 is 16 amino acids. Per the germline V gene, CDR1 is MGHRA and CDR2 is YSYEKL. CDR3 in amino acids: CASSPEAASGANVLTF. In DNA form, the CDR3 reads TGTGCCAGCAGCCCGGAGGCAGCCTCTGGGGCCAACGTCCTGACTTTC.

The V gene is TRBV5-8, the J gene TRBJ1-2; D call uncertain. Germline CDR1 and CDR2: SGHTS and YDEGEE. Between the trimmed V and J ends, which lost 4 bases and 5 bases, there was a span of 15 bases. The length of the CDR3 is 14 residues. The CDR3 nucleotides read TGTGCCAGCAGCCCCACACACCCCGGGTATGGCTACACCTTC. Translated, it gives CASSPTHPGYGYTF.

The J gene is TRBJ2-5, the V gene TRBV27; 14 bases are shared with TRBD2. CDR3 length: 16 amino acids. The germline CDR1 and CDR2 sequences are MNHEY and SMNVEV (reference sequence). After removal of 5 bases from V and 6 bases from J, the junction contained 8 bases not matched to a gene. The CDR3 loop is CASSASGTSGSQTQYF. In DNA, the CDR3 is TGTGCCAGCAGTGCCTCCGGGACTAGCGGGAGTCAGACCCAGTACTTC.

This chain connects TRBV27 to TRBJ2-2; a possible D gene is TRBD2 (6 bases). V lost 10 bases and J lost 1, with 19 bases in between. Germline loops: CDR1 MNHEY, CDR2 SMNVEV (reference sequence). CDR3 length: 16 residues. The CDR3 reads CATRAERAVNTGELFF. CDR3 nucleotides: TGTGCCACCAGGGCCGAGCGGGCCGTGAACACCGGGGAGCTGTTTTTT.

The chain links TRBV7-7 to TRBJ2-3, with 9 bases identical to TRBD1. CDR1 is SSHAT and CDR2 is FNYEAQ in the germline V gene (reference sequence). V lost 5 bases, J lost 6 bases, and 6 bases stayed unmatched. CDR3 length: 14 residues. This CDR3 reads CASSLTGGLDTQYF. The CDR3 region has the DNA TGTGCCAGCAGCCTTACAGGGGGCTTGGATACGCAGTATTTT.

The rearrangement joins TRBV6-5 to TRBJ2-7, with 11 bases identical to TRBD2. Germline values: CDR1 MNHEY, CDR2 SVGAGI. After removal of 5 bases from V and 3 bases from J, the junction contained 6 bases not matched to a gene. This CDR3 spans 15 amino acids. The CDR3 sequence: CASSAPSGGSYEQYF. The CDR3 region has the DNA TGTGCCAGCAGTGCACCTAGCGGGGGGAGCTACGAGCAGTACTTC.

The chain employs TRBV5-6 and TRBJ2-7, with D perhaps matching TRBD1 or TRBD2 (6 bases each). Trimming shortened V by 1 base and J by 6 bases, and 11 bases separated the two germline ends. This CDR3 spans 13 amino acids. Germline V lookup: CDR1 SGHDT, CDR2 YYEEEE. DNA for the CDR3: TGTGCCAGCAGCTTGTGGGGGGCGCGCGAGCAGTACTTC. Amino acid sequence: CASSLWGAREQYF.

This clone is termed medium-sized. The chain is built from TRBV6-1 and TRBJ2-1; D is uncertain. The V gene's germline CDR1 is MNHNS and CDR2 SASEGT. The V gene lost 4 bases and the J gene lost 7 bases, with 14 bases spanning the gap. The CDR3 spans 14 residues. CDR3 protein: CASSVNFPINEQFF. CDR3 bases: TGTGCCAGCAGTGTGAACTTCCCTATAAATGAGCAGTTCTTC.

CDR3 coding DNA: TGTGCCAGCAGCTTAAATACCGAAAAACTGTTTTTT. Protein: CASSLNTEKLFF. The chain combines TRBV7-2 with TRBJ1-4; D remains unclear. V was pared by 2 bases and J by 8 bases, with 6 bases between. Germline loops: CDR1 SGHTA, CDR2 FQGNSA. The CDR3 has 12 residues.

The V gene is TRBV5-6, the J gene TRBJ1-2; D is unclear. Trimming stripped 4 bases from V and 8 bases from J, with 12 bases between. This CDR3 is 12 amino acids long. Germline CDR1 and CDR2: SGHDT and YYEEEE. The CDR3 here is CASSPWRGGYTF. The CDR3 DNA is TGTGCCAGCAGCCCGTGGAGAGGAGGCTACACCTTC. The whole variable domain, filled in from reference TRBV5-6 and TRBJ1-2, reads DAGVTQSPTHLIKTRGQQVTLRCSPKSGHDTVSWYQQALGQGPQFIFQYYEEEERQRGNFPDRFSGHQFPNYSSELNVNALLLGDSALYLCASSPWRGGYTFGSGTRLTVV.

The chain has TRBV6-5 and TRBJ1-6, with D uncertain. The CDR3 covers 15 residues. V gave up 6 bases and J gave up 0 bases, with 9 bases separating them. From germline, CDR1 is MNHEY and CDR2 SVGAGI. The CDR3 reads CASRKASSYNSPLHF. The CDR3 region has the DNA TGTGCCAGCAGAAAGGCTAGCTCCTATAATTCACCCCTCCACTTT.

The J gene is TRBJ1-1, the V gene TRBV6-6; no definite D call. The CDR3 extends over 13 amino acids. V was clipped by 7 bases and J by 8 bases, with 17 bases between them. Germline CDR1 reads MNHNY; CDR2 reads SVGAGI (reference sequence). This chain's CDR3 is CASTQEHSGEAFF. CDR3 in DNA: TGTGCCAGCACCCAGGAGCATTCCGGAGAAGCTTTCTTT.

The V call is TRBV18, the J call TRBJ1-6, with D possibly matching TRBD1 (5 bases). The CDR3 runs 15 residues. The germline gives CDR1 KGHSH, CDR2 LQKENI. Trimming left V 2 bases short and J 7 bases short, with 12 bases between. The CDR3 DNA reads as TGTGCCAGCTCACCATCTTCAGGGTCGAATTCACCCCTCCACTTT. Its protein product is CASSPSSGSNSPLHF.

The CDR3 DNA reads as TGTGCCAGTAGTATCGGCTCTAACTATGGCTACACCTTC. Its translation: CASSIGSNYGYTF. The chain uses TRBV19 and TRBJ1-2; unclear D gene. The CDR3 has 13 residues. The germline CDR1 and CDR2 sequences are LNHDA and SQIVND (reference sequence). With 3 bases removed from V and 0 bases from J, the gap between germline ends came to 5 bases.